This T cell receptor beta chain was documented in a study of blood T cell repertoires in COVID-19. V was pared by 7 bases and J by 4 bases, with 4 bases of the junction left unmatched. CDR3 length: 15 residues. CDR1 and CDR2 from the germline V gene are LGHDT and YNNKEL (reference sequence). Produced via immunoSEQ multiplex PCR; TCRdb's table is partial and in-frame only. Here the sample spans 45,000 or so clones, over 70% being singletons. The origin of this receptor is a woman aged 80 or over with COVID-19, enrolled during active disease. V is TRBV3-1 (or the pseudogene TRBV3-2) and J is TRBJ2-7, with 16 positions matching TRBD2. Sequencing input: peripheral blood. Here the CDR3 reads CASMGLAGGRYEQYF. In nucleotides, the CDR3 is TGTGCCAGCATGGGACTAGCGGGGGGGCGGTACGAGCAGTACTTC.